These 7 T cell receptor beta chains were all obtained from the same sample, sequenced in a study of blood T cells in healthy people across ages (dated by TCRdb to about 2015). Library prep was done by 5' RACE. TCRdb lists the instrument as Illumina HiSeq 2500. A second 7 to 11 cycle PCR used a sample-barcoded 5' primer and a J-beta primer mix. TCRdb took the public reads, trimmed them with fastp at Q25, ran MiXCR for clone calling and kept in-frame beta chains. Rows with one shared CDR3 protein collapse into an entry with the most common genes and DNA. The sample includes 600,000 or so distinct CDR3 sequences, with about 30% observed a single time. In total, the top ten clones hold about 15% of the sample. The material sequenced was blood. The origin of the receptors is a woman older than 75 in good health.

The CDR3 bases are TGTGCCAGCAGTGTGCGAGGGGGGCCCTCCCCAGGGGAGCTGTTTTTT. Protein sequence: CASSVRGGPSPGELFF. The chain carries TRBV12-3 or TRBV12-4 and TRBJ2-2; tentatively, D is TRBD1 or TRBD2 (6 bases each). The CDR3 contains 16 residues. V was pared by 5 bases and J by 8 bases, with 21 bases between.

This clonotype was counted many times. The J gene is TRBJ1-2, the V gene TRBV6-2 or TRBV6-3; D unresolved. Germline lookup yields CDR1 MNHEY and CDR2 SVGEGT. V was pared by 7 bases and J by 3 bases, with 12 bases between. The CDR3 contains 13 residues. Here the CDR3 DNA reads TGTGCCAGCACCGACCCCCAGGACTATGGCTACACCTTC. Protein product: CASTDPQDYGYTF.

The rearrangement joins TRBV2 to TRBJ1-6, with D hard to call. In germline, CDR1 is SNHLY, CDR2 FYNNEI. Trimming removed 3 bases at V and 2 bases at J, with 11 bases between. The CDR3 loop spans 16 amino acids. CDR3 DNA sequence: TGTGCCAGCAGTGACGCAGGCAGCACCTATAATTCACCCCTCCACTTT. Amino acids: CASSDAGSTYNSPLHF.

This clonotype was detected many times. The J gene is TRBJ2-3, the V gene TRBV4-2, with 7 bases fitting TRBD2. Germline CDR1 reads LGHNA; CDR2 reads YNFKEQ. This CDR3 is built from 18 residues. With 1 base clipped from V and 2 bases from J, the junction kept 12 bases outside the gene matches. The CDR3 loop reads CASSQVARASGHTDTQYF. In DNA, the CDR3 is TGTGCCAGCAGCCAAGTGGCTCGGGCTAGCGGACACACAGATACGCAGTATTTT.

This clonotype has a count of ten or more. The chain joins TRBV6-2 or TRBV6-3 to TRBJ1-1; D is unresolved. Germline lookup yields CDR1 MNHEY and CDR2 SVGEGT. This CDR3 is built from 12 residues. V lost 4 bases, J lost 2 bases, and 5 bases lay in between. The CDR3 bases are TGTGCCAGCAGTTCGGTTAACACTGAAGCTTTCTTT. Residues: CASSSVNTEAFF.

Remarks on this clonotype: A junction boundary mismatches the germline segment, possibly from a read error. The chain employs TRBV6-1 and TRBJ2-1, with TRBD2 identical over 8 bases. CDR1 and CDR2 from the germline V gene are MNHNS and SASEGT. The length of the CDR3 is 16 residues. DNA of the CDR3: TGTGCCACCAGTGATTTCAAGGGACTAGAAGACAATGAGCAGTTCTTC. As protein: CATSDFKGLEDNEQFF.

This clonotype came up a few times. V usage is TRBV12-3 or TRBV12-4 and J usage is TRBJ2-2; D gene ambiguous. This CDR3 is 11 amino acids long. The V end was cut by 6 bases, the J end by 4 bases, with 3 bases between. The DNA for the CDR3 is TGTGCCAGCAGGTCCACCGGGGAGCTGTTTTTT. Protein: CASRSTGELFF.